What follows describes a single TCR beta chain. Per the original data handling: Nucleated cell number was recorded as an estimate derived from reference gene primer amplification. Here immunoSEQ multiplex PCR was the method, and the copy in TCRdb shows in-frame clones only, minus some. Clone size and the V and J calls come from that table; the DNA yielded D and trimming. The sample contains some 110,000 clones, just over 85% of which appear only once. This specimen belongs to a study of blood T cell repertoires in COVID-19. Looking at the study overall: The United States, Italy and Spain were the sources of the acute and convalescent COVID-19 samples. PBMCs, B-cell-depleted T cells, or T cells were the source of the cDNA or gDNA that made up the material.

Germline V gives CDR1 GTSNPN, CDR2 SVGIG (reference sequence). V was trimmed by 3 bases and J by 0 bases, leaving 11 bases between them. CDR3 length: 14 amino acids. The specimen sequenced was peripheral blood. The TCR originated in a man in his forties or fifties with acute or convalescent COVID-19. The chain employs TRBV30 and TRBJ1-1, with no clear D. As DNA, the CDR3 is TGTGCCTGGAGCCAACGGAGAATGAACACTGAAGCTTTCTTT. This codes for CAWSQRRMNTEAFF.